Listed below are T cell receptor beta chains from one sample, sequenced in a study of OX40 agonist ivuxolimab in advanced cancers. TCRdb keeps only in-frame clones here, not all; method: immunoSEQ multiplex PCR. The table lists 65,000 to 75,000 clones, 75% to 90% of them singletons. The sequencing used CD4+ or CD8+ T cells sorted from blood, collected in a trial of the OX40 agonist ivuxolimab. These receptors originate from an adult with an advanced solid tumor such as melanoma, head and neck, liver or kidney cancer. CDR3s include the opening cysteine and the closing phenylalanine or tryptophan. D genes are given only for firm matches. The size of a clone is reported for some rows only, either as once, few or many, or as a class for expanded clones.

abundance	v_gene	d_gene	j_gene	CDR3aa	CDR3nt
NA	TRBV28	NA	TRBJ1-1	CASRPGGTNTEAFF	TGTGCCAGCAGGCCGGGGGGCACGAACACTGAAGCTTTCTTT
NA	TRBV4-1	NA	TRBJ2-4	CASSQTSAKNIQYF	TGCGCCAGCAGCCAAACATCAGCCAAAAACATTCAGTACTTC
few	TRBV7-2	NA	TRBJ1-6	CASKIPGVSPLHF	TGTGCCAGCAAGATACCAGGGGTGTCACCCCTCCACTTT
few	TRBV11-1	NA	TRBJ2-2	CASSLQDTGELFF	TGTGCCAGCAGCTTACAGGACACCGGGGAGCTGTTTTTT
NA	TRBV9	NA	TRBJ2-6	CASSVDSGRSSGANVLTF	TGTGCCAGCAGCGTAGACTCAGGAAGGAGCTCTGGGGCCAACGTCCTGACTTTC
NA	TRBV7-8	TRBD2	TRBJ2-3	CASSRTSGTDTQYF	TGTGCCAGCAGCCGGACTAGCGGCACAGATACGCAGTATTTT
NA	TRBV6-5	NA	TRBJ2-4	CASSTRGGTNIQYF	TGTGCCAGCAGTACGAGGGGGGGGACAAACATTCAGTACTTC
NA	TRBV5-1	NA	TRBJ1-1	CASSFGTQNTEAFF	TGCGCCAGCAGCTTCGGGACACAGAACACTGAAGCTTTCTTT
NA	TRBV28	TRBD1	TRBJ1-5	CASSFTGVGLGQPQHF	TGTGCCAGCAGTTTTACAGGGGTAGGGTTAGGTCAGCCCCAGCATTTT
once	TRBV7-2	NA	TRBJ2-3	CASTPDITDTQYF	TGTGCCAGCACCCCGGACATCACAGATACGCAGTATTTT
NA	TRBV30	NA	TRBJ1-1	CAWSVNSLNTEAFF	TGTGCCTGGAGTGTAAACAGTCTTAACACTGAAGCTTTCTTT
NA	TRBV5-1	TRBD1	TRBJ1-6	CASSLGGQGYSPLHF	TGCGCCAGCAGCTTGGGAGGACAGGGCTATTCACCCCTCCACTTT
once	TRBV30	NA	TRBJ2-5	CAWSIASGIRETQYF	TGTGCCTGGAGTATAGCATCGGGGATTCGAGAGACCCAGTACTTC
NA	TRBV9	NA	TRBJ1-2	CASSVKGVVDYGYTF	TGTGCCAGCAGCGTGAAGGGGGTGGTAGACTATGGCTACACCTTC
NA	TRBV6-6	NA	TRBJ1-3	CASSYGGSEDTIYF	TGTGCCAGCAGTTACGGGGGGTCCGAGGACACCATATATTTT
NA	TRBV2	TRBD1	TRBJ1-4	CASSEALLKGTGGKEKLFF	TGTGCCAGCAGTGAAGCGCTTCTTAAAGGGACAGGGGGCAAAGAAAAACTGTTTTTT
few	TRBV2	TRBD1	TRBJ2-7	CASNRDREVGEQYF	TGTGCCAGCAACCGGGACAGGGAGGTGGGTGAGCAGTACTTC
NA	TRBV30	TRBD2	TRBJ2-2	CAWRGLAGDNTGELFF	TGTGCCTGGAGGGGACTAGCGGGAGATAACACCGGGGAGCTGTTTTTT
NA	TRBV10-2	TRBD2	TRBJ2-3	CASSEIAGGRGTDTQYF	TGCGCCAGCAGTGAGATAGCGGGGGGGCGGGGCACAGATACGCAGTATTTT